This is a list of T cell receptor beta chains from one sample in a study of shared clonotypes between healthy human individuals. The method was immunoSEQ multiplex PCR; TCRdb's version includes in-frame clones alone and lacks a portion of them. Among under 2.5 million clones listed, around 92% were seen once. Sequenced input: naive CD4+ T cells from PBMCs. These receptors came from a man between 18 and 29 years old in good health. Some clones in this sample may be carry-over from other donors' samples. Both conserved end residues are part of each CDR3. A D gene is named only where the DNA matches it firmly. For some rows the clone size is stated as once, few or many, or as a class when expanded; others skip it.

j_call v_call clone_size cdr3_length d_call cdr3_nt cdr3_aa
TRBJ2-7 TRBV4-1 NA 12 NA TGCGCCAGCAGCCAATCAACCTACGAGCAGTACTTC CASSQSTYEQYF
TRBJ2-1 TRBV7-2 NA 17 TRBD2 TGTGCCAGCAGCCCTACTAGCGGGAGTACGTCCTACAATGAGCAGTTCTTC CASSPTSGSTSYNEQFF
TRBJ1-2 TRBV2 NA 14 NA TGTGCCAGCAGCCCGGTCAGCAGAGACTATGGCTACACCTTC CASSPVSRDYGYTF
TRBJ2-2 TRBV28 NA 14 TRBD2 TGTGCCAGCAGGGGAGGGGCGAACACCGGGGAGCTGTTTTTT CASRGGANTGELFF
TRBJ1-1 TRBV28 NA 16 NA TGTGCCAGCAGTCTACCCCGGGGGTACGGGCGGACTGAAGCTTTCTTT CASSLPRGYGRTEAFF
TRBJ2-3 TRBV7-2 NA 15 TRBD2 TGTGCCAGCAGCCCGCTAGCGGGAGCGGGAGATACGCAGTATTTT CASSPLAGAGDTQYF
TRBJ1-2 TRBV28 once 15 NA TGTGCCAGCAGTCAAGTTGGACAAGCTGACTATGGCTACACCTTC CASSQVGQADYGYTF
TRBJ2-1 TRBV9 NA 16 TRBD2 TGTGCCAGCAGCGTAGCTCTACTAGCGGGCAGGAATGAGCAGTTCTTC CASSVALLAGRNEQFF
TRBJ2-1 TRBV11-2 NA 17 TRBD1 TGTGCCAGCACTGTGGGGGGGGACAGGGGCTCCTACAATGAGCAGTTCTTC CASTVGGDRGSYNEQFF
TRBJ2-1 TRBV4-2 NA 15 TRBD2 TGTGCCAGCAGCCGGGGGCAGCGGGAGGGGGATGAGCAGTTCTTC CASSRGQREGDEQFF
TRBJ2-2 TRBV9 NA 13 NA TGTGCCAGCAGCCCGCAAGCTTACGGGGAGCTGTTTTTT CASSPQAYGELFF
TRBJ2-5 TRBV5-4 NA 13 NA TGTGCCAGCAGCTTTTCGGTATTGGAGACCCAGTACTTC CASSFSVLETQYF
TRBJ2-7 TRBV30 NA 14 TRBD2 TGTGCCTGGAGCACGACTAGCGGTCTCTACGAGCAGTACTTC CAWSTTSGLYEQYF
TRBJ2-6 TRBV18 NA 20 TRBD1 TGTGCCAGCTCAATCCTGTTTCCAGGGACAGGGGGCGCTGGGGCCAACGTCCTGACTTTC CASSILFPGTGGAGANVLTF
TRBJ2-7 TRBV19 NA 15 NA TGTGCCAGTAGTATAGTGCCCGGGGGATCCTACGAGCAGTACTTC CASSIVPGGSYEQYF
TRBJ2-7 TRBV7-6 NA 14 NA TGTGCCAGCAGCTTTACAGCGGACTCCTACGAGCAGTACTTC CASSFTADSYEQYF
TRBJ2-1 TRBV7-9 NA 16 TRBD2 TGTGCCAGCAGCTCTAGCGGGAGGGGTTCCTACAATGAGCAGTTCTTC CASSSSGRGSYNEQFF
TRBJ2-1 TRBV6-6 NA 13 TRBD1 TGTGCCAACCCCCGGACAGGGATGAATGAGCAGTTCTTC CANPRTGMNEQFF
TRBJ1-3 TRBV7-2 NA 17 TRBD1 TGTGCCAGCAGCTTAAGGATTGAGGGGGCAGGAGGAAACACCATATATTTT CASSLRIEGAGGNTIYF
TRBJ1-1 TRBV6-6 NA 14 NA TGTGCCAGCAGCCCGGATCGGGCTCACACTGAAGCTTTCTTT CASSPDRAHTEAFF